A selection of T cell receptor beta chains follows, all from one sample in a study of blood T cell repertoires in COVID-19. Generated by immunoSEQ multiplex PCR, the TCRdb table keeps only in-frame clones and is missing some. The repertoire includes about 88,000 clones, approximately 91% of them detected once, and 2.5% to 3.5% sits in the top ten. The sequencing sample was made of peripheral blood. The source is a woman of 80 years or more with acute or convalescent COVID-19. The CDR3 runs from the conserved cysteine through the conserved F or W. Fields, in order: D gene, J gene, clone size, V gene, CDR3 protein, CDR3 DNA. A D gene is named only where the DNA matches it firmly. Expanded clones get a size class; other rows say once, few or many, or leave the size out.

D: .; J: TRBJ1-3; size: few; V: TRBV7-2; CDR3: CASTGSGNTIYF; DNA: TGTGCCAGCACAGGGTCTGGAAACACCATATATTTT
D: .; J: TRBJ2-2; size: .; V: TRBV18; CDR3: CASSPQGNRGTGELFF; DNA: TGTGCCAGCTCACCACAGGGGAATCGTGGCACCGGGGAGCTGTTTTTT
D: TRBD2; J: TRBJ2-1; size: .; V: TRBV27; CDR3: CASSLSGGGSHYNEQFF; DNA: TGTGCCAGCAGTTTATCCGGGGGGGGATCTCACTACAATGAGCAGTTCTTC
D: TRBD1; J: TRBJ1-4; size: .; V: TRBV7-3; CDR3: CASSNGQGEKLFF; DNA: TGTGCCAGCAGCAATGGACAGGGTGAAAAACTGTTTTTT
D: TRBD1; J: TRBJ2-4; size: .; V: TRBV5-4; CDR3: CASSLAQAGGMVVNIQYF; DNA: TGTGCCAGCAGCTTGGCCCAGGCAGGGGGTATGGTGGTAAACATTCAGTACTTC
D: .; J: TRBJ2-1; size: .; V: TRBV14; CDR3: CASSRGGTQYNEQFF; DNA: TGTGCCAGCAGCCGAGGTGGGACACAATACAATGAGCAGTTCTTC
D: TRBD2; J: TRBJ2-1; size: .; V: TRBV9; CDR3: CASNLNTGTRGTNEQFF; DNA: TGTGCCAGCAACCTTAATACCGGGACTAGGGGGACCAATGAGCAGTTCTTC
D: TRBD1; J: TRBJ2-7; size: .; V: TRBV30; CDR3: CAWSVGTGPYEQYF; DNA: TGTGCCTGGAGTGTAGGGACAGGGCCTTACGAGCAGTACTTC
D: .; J: TRBJ2-1; size: few; V: TRBV11-1; CDR3: CASSFEDRTYNEQFF; DNA: TGTGCCAGCAGCTTCGAAGACAGGACCTACAATGAGCAGTTCTTC
D: TRBD1; J: TRBJ2-3; size: once; V: TRBV19; CDR3: CASSISPGQGAGDTQYF; DNA: TGTGCCAGTAGTATATCCCCTGGACAGGGGGCCGGAGATACGCAGTATTTT
D: .; J: TRBJ2-1; size: .; V: TRBV7-3; CDR3: CASSPRAGYNEQFF; DNA: TGTGCCAGCAGCCCGAGGGCGGGGTACAATGAGCAGTTCTTC
D: .; J: TRBJ2-3; size: .; V: TRBV7-3; CDR3: CASSDIPSTDTQYF; DNA: TGTGCCAGCAGCGACATACCAAGCACAGATACGCAGTATTTT
D: .; J: TRBJ1-1; size: .; V: TRBV5-1; CDR3: CASSWGQGHEAFF; DNA: TGCGCCAGCAGCTGGGGGCAGGGGCATGAAGCTTTCTTT
D: TRBD1; J: TRBJ2-1; size: .; V: TRBV19; CDR3: CANPGQDYNEQFF; DNA: TGTGCCAATCCGGGACAGGACTACAATGAGCAGTTCTTC
D: TRBD1; J: TRBJ2-1; size: few; V: TRBV5-1; CDR3: CASSFRDREANEQFF; DNA: TGCGCCAGCAGCTTCCGGGACAGGGAGGCCAATGAGCAGTTCTTC
D: .; J: TRBJ1-6; size: .; V: TRBV19; CDR3: CASSIVGSPLHF; DNA: TGTGCCAGTAGTATAGTTGGCTCACCCCTCCACTTT
D: .; J: TRBJ1-5; size: .; V: TRBV30; CDR3: CAWSSPNQPQHF; DNA: TGTGCCTGGAGCTCCCCTAATCAGCCCCAGCATTTT
D: TRBD2; J: TRBJ2-2; size: few; V: TRBV9; CDR3: CASGAGGLTGELFF; DNA: TGTGCCAGCGGGGCGGGGGGACTCACCGGGGAGCTGTTTTTT
D: TRBD2; J: TRBJ2-5; size: once; V: TRBV5-1; CDR3: CASSPRAGGSQTQYF; DNA: TGCGCCAGCAGCCCGCGGGCGGGAGGTAGCCAGACCCAGTACTTC
D: TRBD1; J: TRBJ1-1; size: .; V: TRBV19; CDR3: CASSILDRPNTEAFF; DNA: TGTGCCAGTAGTATTCTGGACAGGCCGAACACTGAAGCTTTCTTT
D: TRBD1; J: TRBJ1-1; size: .; V: TRBV27; CDR3: CASSTGVWTEAFF; DNA: TGTGCCAGCAGTACAGGGGTATGGACTGAAGCTTTCTTT
D: .; J: TRBJ1-2; size: .; V: TRBV29-1; CDR3: CSVGEPGRSFYGYTF; DNA: TGCAGCGTTGGGGAGCCGGGCCGTTCTTTCTATGGCTACACCTTC
D: .; J: TRBJ2-5; size: few; V: TRBV5-1; CDR3: CASSLGLGEETQYF; DNA: TGCGCCAGCAGCTTGGGACTAGGAGAAGAGACCCAGTACTTC
D: TRBD1; J: TRBJ1-2; size: once; V: TRBV28; CDR3: CASSQTGGPTNYGYTF; DNA: TGTGCCAGCAGCCAAACAGGGGGCCCTACTAACTATGGCTACACCTTC
D: .; J: TRBJ1-6; size: .; V: TRBV30; CDR3: CAWSGAGSNSPLHF; DNA: TGTGCCTGGAGTGGGGCCGGGAGTAATTCACCCCTCCACTTT
D: .; J: TRBJ1-4; size: few; V: TRBV2; CDR3: CASSEAPQESLGEKLFF; DNA: TGTGCCAGCAGTGAAGCTCCACAGGAGTCTTTGGGAGAAAAACTGTTTTTT
D: TRBD1; J: TRBJ1-5; size: .; V: TRBV18; CDR3: CASSPDRDQPQHF; DNA: TGTGCCAGCTCACCGGACAGGGATCAGCCCCAGCATTTT